The clone carrying this T cell receptor (beta chain) was seen at least ten times. Its antigen is undetermined. This sample was included in a study of response to subunit inactivated influenza vaccine. Study results and caveats: Few new T cells, the authors suggested, are recruited by each seasonal influenza vaccination.

MiXCR, run by TCRdb on the RT-PCR reads, gives a single entry per CDR3 protein. This table holds approximately 730,000 distinct CDR3 sequences, about 15% found once. V lost 1 base to trimming and J lost 6 bases, with 8 bases between them. Germline V gives CDR1 SGHTA, CDR2 FQGNSA. The length of the CDR3 is 13 residues. Sample: PBMCs from blood, taken less than 15 days before vaccination. The V gene is TRBV7-2, the J gene TRBJ2-3; D remains unclear. This TCR was sampled from a man between 50 and 59 years old who received an inactivated influenza vaccine. The CDR3 nucleotides read TGTGCCAGCAGCTTAGGAGCAGAGGATACGCAGTATTTT. This translates into CASSLGAEDTQYF.